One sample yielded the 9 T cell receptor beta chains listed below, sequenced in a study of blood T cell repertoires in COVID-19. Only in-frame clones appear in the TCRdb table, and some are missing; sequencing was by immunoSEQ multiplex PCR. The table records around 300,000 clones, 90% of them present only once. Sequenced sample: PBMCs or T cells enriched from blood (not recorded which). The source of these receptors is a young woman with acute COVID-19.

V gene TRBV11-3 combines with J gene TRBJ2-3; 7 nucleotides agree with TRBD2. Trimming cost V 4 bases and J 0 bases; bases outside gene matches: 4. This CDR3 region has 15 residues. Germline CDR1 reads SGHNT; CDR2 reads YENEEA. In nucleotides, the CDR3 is TGTGCCAGCAGCTCGGGACTACTTAGCACAGATACGCAGTATTTT. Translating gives CASSSGLLSTDTQYF.

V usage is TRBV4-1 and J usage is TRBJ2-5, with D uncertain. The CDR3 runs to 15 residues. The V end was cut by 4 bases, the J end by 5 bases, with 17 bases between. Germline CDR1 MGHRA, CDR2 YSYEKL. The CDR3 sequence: CASSRPETAPETQYF. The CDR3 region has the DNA TGCGCCAGCAGCCGCCCCGAGACTGCCCCGGAGACCCAGTACTTC.

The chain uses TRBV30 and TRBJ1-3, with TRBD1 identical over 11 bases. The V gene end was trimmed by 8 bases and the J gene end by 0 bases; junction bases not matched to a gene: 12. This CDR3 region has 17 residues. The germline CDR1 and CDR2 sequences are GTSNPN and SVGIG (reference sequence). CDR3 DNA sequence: TGTGCCGGTCGGGACAGGGGGTTCTTCCTCTCTGGAAACACCATATATTTT. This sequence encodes CAGRDRGFFLSGNTIYF. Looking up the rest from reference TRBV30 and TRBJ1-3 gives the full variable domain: SQTIHQWPATLVQPVGSPLSLECTVEGTSNPNLYWYRQAAGRGLQLLFYSVGIGQISSEVPQNLSASRPQDRQFILSSKKLLLSDSGFYLCAGRDRGFFLSGNTIYFGEGSWLTVV.

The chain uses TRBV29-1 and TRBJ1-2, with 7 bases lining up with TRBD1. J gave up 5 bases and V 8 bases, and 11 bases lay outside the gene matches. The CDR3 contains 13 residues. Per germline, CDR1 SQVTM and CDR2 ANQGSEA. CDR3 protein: CSIGTEGLYGYTF. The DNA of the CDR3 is TGCAGCATAGGGACAGAAGGGCTATATGGCTACACCTTC.

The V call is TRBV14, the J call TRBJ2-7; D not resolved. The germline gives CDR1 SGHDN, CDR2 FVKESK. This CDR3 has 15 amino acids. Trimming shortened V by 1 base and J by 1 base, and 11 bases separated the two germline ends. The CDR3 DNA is TGTGCCAGCAGCCAAGCTCAGTTGGCATCCTACGAGCAGTACTTC. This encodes CASSQAQLASYEQYF.

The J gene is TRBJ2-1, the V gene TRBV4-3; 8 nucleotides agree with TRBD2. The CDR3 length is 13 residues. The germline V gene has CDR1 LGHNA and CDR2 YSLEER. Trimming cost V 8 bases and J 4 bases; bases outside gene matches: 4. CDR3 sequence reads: CASGGLGYNEQFF. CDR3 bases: TGCGCCAGCGGGGGACTAGGGTACAATGAGCAGTTCTTC.

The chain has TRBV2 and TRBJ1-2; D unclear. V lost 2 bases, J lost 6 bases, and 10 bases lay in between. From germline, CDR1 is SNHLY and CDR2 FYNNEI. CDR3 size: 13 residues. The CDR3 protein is CASSEQAGDGYTF. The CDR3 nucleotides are TGTGCCAGCAGTGAACAGGCCGGTGATGGCTACACCTTC.

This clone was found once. CDR3 loop: CASSTLLKQVLYGYTF. CDR3 DNA: TGTGCCAGTAGTACCTTACTCAAACAGGTACTTTATGGCTACACCTTC. The chain couples TRBV19 to TRBJ1-2; D is possibly TRBD1 (5 bases). The CDR3 contains 16 residues. Looked up from germline, CDR1 is LNHDA and CDR2 is SQIVND (reference sequence). The V and J ends lost 4 bases and 5 bases respectively, with 20 bases between them.

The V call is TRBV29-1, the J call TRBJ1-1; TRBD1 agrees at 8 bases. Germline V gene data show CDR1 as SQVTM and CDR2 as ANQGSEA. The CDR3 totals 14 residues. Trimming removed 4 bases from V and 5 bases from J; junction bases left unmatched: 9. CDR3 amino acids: CSVALRGRWTEAFF. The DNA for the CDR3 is TGCAGCGTTGCTCTCAGGGGGCGATGGACTGAAGCTTTCTTT.